The 19 T cell receptor beta chains below come from one sample, sequenced in a study of blood T cell repertoires in COVID-19 (dated by TCRdb to 2018 to 2021). Libraries were constructed by the immunoSEQ multiplex PCR assay. Entries here come from immuneACCESS through TCRdb and include only in-frame sequences with V and J called. Some clones fail to appear in such tables; in the studies checked, an unresolved V gene covers under half of the shortfall, and the cause of the remainder is unknown. The sample table shows about 220,000 clones, and around 89% are seen once. About 3.5% of the sample comes from the top ten. Material: PBMCs or T cells enriched from blood (not recorded which). The source is a woman between 18 and 30 years old in a cohort exposed to, infected with or recovered from COVID-19 (not recorded which).

The rearrangement joins TRBV28 to TRBJ2-1; possible D gene TRBD1, 6 bases. In germline, CDR1 is MDHEN, CDR2 SYDVKM. The CDR3 contains 19 residues. Trimming removed 4 bases at V and 1 base at J, with 23 bases between. As DNA, the CDR3 is TGTGCCAGCAGTTCCCTACTTTTCTCAACAGGGAAGTCCTACAATGAGCAGTTCTTC. Its translation: CASSSLLFSTGKSYNEQFF.

The genes are TRBV29-1 and TRBJ2-7; 9 bases are shared with TRBD1. The CDR3 has 14 amino acids. Germline V CDR1 and CDR2: SQVTM, ANQGSEA. J was trimmed by 6 bases and V by 3 bases; bases with no gene match: 9. The CDR3 loop reads CSVDRQGEGSEQYF. The CDR3 nucleotides are TGCAGCGTTGACCGACAGGGGGAGGGTAGCGAGCAGTACTTC.

This rearrangement joins TRBV3-1 (or the pseudogene TRBV3-2) to TRBJ1-3; 8 bases line up with TRBD1. This CDR3 has 15 amino acids. The V segment lost 1 base and the J segment 5 bases; nucleotides outside the gene matches: 4. Germline CDR1 LGHDT, CDR2 YNNKEL (reference sequence). CDR3 in amino acids: CASSQGTGRRNTIYF. In DNA, the CDR3 is TGTGCCAGCAGCCAAGGGACAGGGCGACGAAACACCATATATTTT.

Only one count was recorded for this clone. The V call is TRBV21-1, the J call TRBJ2-7; no DNA check was done on the table's D call, TRBD1. TRBV21-1 is noted as a pseudogene. There are 15 residues in the CDR3. CDR3 protein: CASSPLGGRSYEQYF. The CDR3 bases are TGTGCCAGCAGTCCCTTAGGGGGCCGCTCCTACGAGCAGTACTTC.

The rearrangement uses TRBV11-2 and TRBJ1-1; D is unclear. The CDR3 runs to 17 residues. Germline loops: CDR1 SGHAT, CDR2 FQNNGV. V shed 1 base and J shed 0 bases, with 15 bases lying between them. For the CDR3, the DNA is TGTGCCAGCAGCTTAGTTTCCATGGGCAAGATGAACACTGAAGCTTTCTTT. It specifies CASSLVSMGKMNTEAFF. Filled out from reference TRBV11-2 and TRBJ1-1, the complete variable domain reads EAGVAQSPRYKIIEKRQSVAFWCNPISGHATLYWYQQILGQGPKLLIQFQNNGVVDDSQLPKDRFSAERLKGVDSTLKIQPAKLEDSAVYLCASSLVSMGKMNTEAFFGQGTRLTVV.

CDR3 amino acids: CASSNRGGSTDTQYF. The CDR3 nucleotides are TGTGCCAGCAGTAATAGGGGGGGTAGCACAGATACGCAGTATTTT. V gene TRBV6-5 combines with J gene TRBJ2-3, with D tentatively TRBD2 (7 bases). V was clipped by 5 bases and J by 0 bases, with 12 bases between them. This CDR3 has 15 residues. Germline V gene sequence: CDR1 MNHEY, CDR2 SVGAGI.

The rearrangement links TRBV10-1 to TRBJ1-5; D is uncertain. Trimming stripped 0 bases from V and 7 bases from J, with 7 bases between. CDR1 is WNHNN, CDR2 SYGVQD, per germline (reference sequence). This CDR3 contains 13 residues. The CDR3: CASSESSSQPQHF. Here the CDR3 DNA reads TGCGCCAGCAGTGAGTCCTCCTCCCAGCCCCAGCATTTT.

V usage is TRBV9 and J usage is TRBJ1-2, with 7 nucleotides matching TRBD1. V dropped 0 bases and J dropped 6; count of bases not matched to a gene: 8. Germline V gene sequence: CDR1 SGDLS, CDR2 YYNGEE. This CDR3 has 15 residues. The CDR3 is CASSVEVRGVDGYTF. Written as DNA, the CDR3 is TGTGCCAGCAGCGTAGAGGTCAGGGGGGTAGATGGCTACACCTTC.

This rearrangement joins TRBV4-1 to TRBJ1-6, with 8 bases identical to TRBD1. The CDR3 loop spans 16 amino acids. V dropped 3 bases and J dropped 6; count of bases not matched to a gene: 7. Germline CDR1 is MGHRA and CDR2 is YSYEKL. CDR3 amino acids: CASSQAPGGRNSPLHF. In DNA form, the CDR3 reads TGCGCCAGCAGCCAGGCCCCAGGGGGCCGTAATTCACCCCTCCACTTT.

J is TRBJ1-5 and V is TRBV28; D is perhaps TRBD1 (5 bases). The CDR3 runs to 13 residues. Germline V CDR1 and CDR2: MDHEN, SYDVKM. V lost 6 bases, J lost 5 bases, and 11 bases lay in between. The CDR3 DNA reads TGTGCCAGCAGACAGGTGGTAGATCAGCCCCAGCATTTT. This gives the protein CASRQVVDQPQHF.

V usage is TRBV6-2 or TRBV6-3 and J usage is TRBJ1-1; tentatively, D is TRBD1 (5 bases). The CDR3 totals 12 residues. Germline values: CDR1 MNHEY, CDR2 SVGEGT. Deletions cut 4 bases from V and 5 bases from J, with 8 bases between. The CDR3 DNA follows: TGTGCCAGCAGTTCCAGGGTTACTGAAGCTTTCTTT. Translation gives CASSSRVTEAFF.

This clone turned up a few times. The J gene is TRBJ1-1, the V gene TRBV2; D not certain. Germline V gives CDR1 SNHLY, CDR2 FYNNEI. V was pared by 7 bases and J by 2 bases, with 14 bases between. The CDR3 spans 14 residues. The chain's CDR3 is CASILDSTNTEAFF. Here the CDR3 DNA reads TGTGCCAGCATCTTGGACTCCACAAACACTGAAGCTTTCTTT. Full variable domain (missing parts from reference TRBV2 and TRBJ1-1): EPEVTQTPSHQVTQMGQEVILRCVPISNHLYFYWYRQILGQKVEFLVSFYNNEISEKSEIFDDQFSVERPDGSNFTLKIRSTKLEDSAMYFCASILDSTNTEAFFGQGTRLTVV.

Of note for this clone: This specimen includes other DNA sequences encoding the same CDR3. The chain carries TRBV5-1 and TRBJ2-7, with 8 bases identical to TRBD2. V dropped 4 bases and J dropped 4; count of bases not matched to a gene: 4. The CDR3 length is 13 residues. In germline, CDR1 is SGHRS, CDR2 YFSETQ. DNA of the CDR3: TGCGCCAGCAGCCTTAGCGGGGAATACGAGCAGTACTTC. It yields the protein CASSLSGEYEQYF.

The rearrangement uses TRBV5-8 and TRBJ2-2, with D uncertain. CDR1 and CDR2 (germline): SGHTS, YDEGEE. Between the trimmed V and J ends, which lost 0 bases and 5 bases, there was a span of 8 bases. The CDR3 has 14 residues. DNA for the CDR3: TGTGCCAGCAGCTTGGCCTCGGTTACCGGGGAGCTGTTTTTT. Residues: CASSLASVTGELFF.

The CDR3 here is CASSEDRDTEAFF. CDR3 nucleotides: TGTGCCAGCAGCGAGGACAGGGACACTGAAGCTTTCTTT. This chain joins TRBV11-3 and TRBJ1-1, with TRBD1 matching over 8 bases. The CDR3 spans 13 residues. Per germline, CDR1 SGHNT and CDR2 YENEEA. V lost 5 bases and J lost 3; bases outside the gene matches: 2.

The chain carries TRBV4-1 and TRBJ2-7; 10 nucleotides agree with TRBD2. This CDR3 comprises 15 residues. Losses at the gene ends were 0 bases for V and 3 bases for J; bases not matched to a gene: 2. The V gene's germline CDR1 is MGHRA and CDR2 YSYEKL. The CDR3 DNA is TGCGCCAGCAGCCAAGAGGGGACTAGCGACTACGAGCAGTACTTC. It translates to CASSQEGTSDYEQYF.

V usage is TRBV28 and J usage is TRBJ1-1; tentative D call: TRBD1 (5 bases). The CDR3 extends over 15 amino acids. In germline, CDR1 is MDHEN, CDR2 SYDVKM. V was shortened by 0 bases and J by 7 bases, with 15 bases between the two germline ends. The CDR3 DNA follows: TGTGCCAGCAGTTTATGGACCGAGTTGGGGCTTGAAGCTTTCTTT. As protein: CASSLWTELGLEAFF.

The rearrangement links TRBV14 to TRBJ2-3, with 9 bases lining up with TRBD2. J lost 2 bases, V lost 4 bases, and 10 bases had no gene match. The CDR3 has 17 residues. Per germline, CDR1 SGHDN and CDR2 FVKESK. In nucleotides, the CDR3 is TGTGCCAGCAGCCCCGAACGACTAGCGGATTTCACAGATACGCAGTATTTT. Translated, it gives CASSPERLADFTDTQYF.

V and J are TRBV6-5 and TRBJ2-1, with 10 bases that match TRBD1. Germline CDR1 MNHEY, CDR2 SVGAGI. This CDR3 comprises 15 residues. V shed 5 bases, J shed 8 bases, and the junction held 9 bases outside the gene matches. The CDR3 loop is CASSRPGQGFDEQFF. The CDR3 region has the DNA TGTGCCAGCAGTAGACCGGGACAGGGGTTCGATGAGCAGTTCTTC.